The 29 T cell receptor beta chains given below trace back to one sample, sequenced in a study of blood T cell repertoires in COVID-19 (dated by TCRdb to the early 2020s). The library relied on the immunoSEQ multiplex PCR assay. Entries here come from immuneACCESS through TCRdb and include only in-frame sequences with V and J called. Some clones fail to appear in such tables; in the studies checked, an unresolved V gene covers under half of the shortfall, and the cause of the remainder is unknown. The sample profile shows about 240,000 clones; about 83% of them were found once. Clones ranked in the top ten supply 3.6% of the sample. Sequencing used PBMCs or T cells enriched from blood (not recorded which). The source of these receptors is a middle-aged woman who had been exposed to COVID-19.

The J gene is TRBJ2-7, the V gene TRBV18; a possible D gene is TRBD1 (5 bases). The CDR3 totals 15 residues. Germline CDR1 and CDR2: KGHSH and LQKENI. V lost 4 bases and J 2 bases, leaving 15 bases between the germline ends. The DNA for the CDR3 is TGTGCCAGCTCACTAGGTGACAGTCGGGCCTACGAGCAGTACTTC. This codes for CASSLGDSRAYEQYF. The entire variable domain, with the rest obtained from reference TRBV18 and TRBJ2-7, is as follows: NAGVMQNPRHLVRRRGQEARLRCSPMKGHSHVYWYRQLPEEGLKFMVYLQKENIIDESGMPKERFSAEFPKEGPSILRIQQVVRGDSAAYFCASSLGDSRAYEQYFGPGTRLTVT.

The chain combines TRBV3-1 (or the pseudogene TRBV3-2) with TRBJ2-5; unclear D gene. This CDR3 is built from 16 residues. V was cut by 2 bases and J by 5 bases, with 18 bases left in between. The germline V gene encodes CDR1 LGHDT and CDR2 YNNKEL (reference sequence). The CDR3: CASSQLSGRVMETQYF. The CDR3 DNA reads as TGTGCCAGCAGCCAACTTTCAGGCCGAGTGATGGAGACCCAGTACTTC.

This chain links TRBV2 with TRBJ2-1, with 11 positions matching TRBD1. Trimming at V came to 6 bases and at J to 8 bases, leaving 9 bases not matched to a gene. Germline V gene lookup returns CDR1 SNHLY and CDR2 FYNNEI. The CDR3 contains 15 residues. As DNA, the CDR3 is TGTGCCAGCAGACCCGCGGGACAGGGGGGCGATGAGCAGTTCTTC. Protein sequence: CASRPAGQGGDEQFF.

The rearrangement links TRBV9 to TRBJ2-3, with D possibly being TRBD1 (6 bases). The length of the CDR3 is 16 residues. V lost 1 base to trimming and J lost 6 bases, with 18 bases between them. CDR1 SGDLS and CDR2 YYNGEE come from the germline V gene. The chain's CDR3 is CASSVSGRGKDDTQYF. In DNA form, the CDR3 reads TGTGCCAGCAGCGTATCCGGAAGGGGGAAAGATGATACGCAGTATTTT. Full variable domain (missing parts from reference TRBV9 and TRBJ2-3): DSGVTQTPKHLITATGQRVTLRCSPRSGDLSVYWYQQSLDQGLQFLIQYYNGEERAKGNILERFSAQQFPDLHSELNLSSLELGDSALYFCASSVSGRGKDDTQYFGPGTRLTVL.

The J gene is TRBJ1-1, the V gene TRBV3-1 (or the pseudogene TRBV3-2); D is undetermined. The germline V gene encodes CDR1 LGHDT and CDR2 YNNKEL (reference sequence). The CDR3 runs to 12 residues. Trimming left V 3 bases short and J 11 bases short, with 13 bases between. The DNA of the CDR3 is TGTGCCAGCAGCCAGTACTCAACCGGGGCTTTCTTT. Translated: CASSQYSTGAFF.

The V and J genes are TRBV9 and TRBJ2-2; no reliable D call. The CDR3 covers 14 residues. Looked up from germline, CDR1 is SGDLS and CDR2 is YYNGEE. V lost 4 bases and J lost 6, with 13 bases in between. The CDR3 coding sequence is TGTGCCAGCAGCCCATCCCCCCAGTCCGGGGAGCTGTTTTTT. Its translation is CASSPSPQSGELFF.

The chain combines TRBV6-5 with TRBJ1-6; 7 positions match TRBD1. The CDR3 has 13 amino acids. Germline values: CDR1 MNHEY, CDR2 SVGAGI. The trim removed 10 bases at V and 8 bases at J, leaving 8 bases unmatched. CDR3 in amino acids: CAINRGVDSPLHF. The CDR3 DNA is TGTGCCATCAACAGGGGAGTGGATTCACCCCTCCACTTT.

This chain links TRBV2 with TRBJ1-2; a weak D match, TRBD1 (5 bases). Per the germline V gene, CDR1 is SNHLY and CDR2 is FYNNEI. The CDR3 loop spans 13 amino acids. With 2 bases removed from V and 8 bases from J, the gap between germline ends came to 12 bases. The CDR3 here is CASSENARGGYTF. The DNA of the CDR3 is TGTGCCAGCAGTGAAAACGCAAGGGGAGGCTACACCTTC.

This chain uses TRBV28 with TRBJ1-4; 7 positions match TRBD1. Trimming took 5 bases from V and 2 from J; bases not matched to a gene: 8. Germline-derived CDR1 and CDR2 are MDHEN and SYDVKM. The CDR3 totals 16 residues. This chain's CDR3 is CASSLYRGSTNEKLFF. As DNA, the CDR3 is TGTGCCAGCAGTCTTTACAGGGGCTCCACTAATGAAAAACTGTTTTTT.

In its sample, this clone was seen a few times. J is TRBJ1-2 and V is TRBV5-1, with TRBD1 matching 9 bases. The CDR3 consists of 14 residues. CDR1 is SGHRS and CDR2 is YFSETQ in the germline V gene. The trim removed 4 bases at V and 6 bases at J, leaving 7 bases unmatched. In DNA, the CDR3 is TGCGCCAGCAGCACCAGGACAGGGGAGGATGGCTACACCTTC. Translating it yields CASSTRTGEDGYTF.

On this clone itself: This specimen includes other DNA sequences encoding the same CDR3. The chain uses TRBV2 and TRBJ1-1; 8 nucleotides line up with TRBD1. V dropped 8 bases and J dropped 0; count of bases not matched to a gene: 2. The CDR3 runs 13 residues. The germline V gene encodes CDR1 SNHLY and CDR2 FYNNEI. The CDR3 nucleotides read TGTGCCAGCCGGACAGGGATGAACACTGAAGCTTTCTTT. Translation gives CASRTGMNTEAFF.

This clone was observed once. V usage is TRBV4-2 and J usage is TRBJ2-3; 9 bases map to TRBD2. The CDR3 loop spans 18 amino acids. V gave up 4 bases and J gave up 3 bases; unmatched junction bases: 14. The V gene's germline CDR1 is LGHNA and CDR2 YNFKEQ. The CDR3 loop reads CASSPRGAGGRVTDTQYF. CDR3 nucleotide sequence: TGTGCCAGCAGCCCCCGTGGGGCGGGGGGGCGGGTTACAGATACGCAGTATTTT.

The rearrangement joins TRBV19 to TRBJ1-3; D not certain. Trimming took off 7 bases at V and 2 bases at J, with 12 bases between the two ends. This CDR3 has 14 residues. Germline CDR1 reads LNHDA; CDR2 reads SQIVND (reference sequence). CDR3: CASTNRGTGNTIYF. CDR3 nucleotides: TGTGCCAGTACCAACCGGGGTACTGGAAACACCATATATTTT.

This rearrangement joins TRBV5-1 to TRBJ2-3; no firm D call. Trimming left V 4 bases short and J 3 bases short, with 24 bases between. The CDR3 sequence is 18 residues long. Germline loops: CDR1 SGHRS, CDR2 YFSETQ. Written as DNA, the CDR3 is TGCGCCAGCAGCGGCGCCCTGGGCCAACCTGGTGGAACAGATACGCAGTATTTT. Translating it yields CASSGALGQPGGTDTQYF.

The CDR3 coding sequence is TGTGCCAGCACCCTGGGGACATATGGCTACACCTTC. It is translated as CASTLGTYGYTF. V is TRBV12-3 or TRBV12-4 and J is TRBJ1-2, with a weak D call TRBD1 (6 bases). The CDR3 covers 12 residues. V dropped 7 bases and J dropped 5 bases, with 11 bases sitting between them.

This chain links TRBV13 with TRBJ1-1; D perhaps matches TRBD1 (6 bases). The germline CDR1 and CDR2 sequences are PRHDT and FYEKMQ (reference sequence). This CDR3 spans 14 amino acids. V lost 5 bases and J 1 base, leaving 11 bases between the germline ends. The CDR3 nucleotides read TGTGCCAGCAGCACCAGGGGACCGAACACTGAAGCTTTCTTT. As protein: CASSTRGPNTEAFF.

The rearrangement uses TRBV6-1 and TRBJ1-2, with 7 bases matching TRBD1. The ends lost 3 bases at V and 8 bases at J; junction bases unmatched: 15. This CDR3 spans 16 amino acids. From germline, CDR1 is MNHNS and CDR2 SASEGT. The CDR3 protein is CASSDHRGMGQWGYTF. The CDR3 DNA is TGTGCCAGCAGTGATCACCGTGGGATGGGACAGTGGGGCTACACCTTC.

J is TRBJ1-2 and V is TRBV18; perhaps TRBD1 as D (5 bases). V was cut by 3 bases and J by 13 bases, with 15 bases left in between. CDR1 KGHSH and CDR2 LQKENI come from the germline V gene. The CDR3 length is 12 residues. CDR3 protein: CASSPVQGAGTF. The CDR3 bases are TGTGCCAGCTCACCGGTGCAGGGAGCGGGCACCTTC.

The rearrangement uses TRBV29-1 and TRBJ2-3, with 7 bases fitting TRBD1. V trimming: 6 bases; J trimming: 5 bases; junction bases outside the gene matches: 8. Germline CDR1 SQVTM, CDR2 ANQGSEA. This CDR3 contains 13 residues. The CDR3 loop reads CSVVRQGKDTQYF. The DNA of the CDR3 is TGCAGCGTCGTACGACAGGGTAAAGATACGCAGTATTTT.

J is TRBJ1-6 and V is TRBV10-3, with 8 bases identical to TRBD1. This CDR3 is built from 14 residues. Germline assignment: CDR1 ENHRY and CDR2 SYGVKD. Losses at the gene ends were 10 bases for V and 10 bases for J; bases not matched to a gene: 12. The CDR3 loop reads CATLDRERESPLHF. As DNA, the CDR3 is TGTGCCACTTTGGACAGGGAAAGGGAATCACCCCTCCACTTT.

CDR3 in DNA: TGTGCCAGCAGCCAAGATCGAGGAGACAGGGCGAACACCGGGGAGCTGTTTTTT. As protein: CASSQDRGDRANTGELFF. The chain combines TRBV4-2 with TRBJ2-2; TRBD1 agrees at 7 bases. V lost 0 bases and J lost 0; bases outside the gene matches: 7. Germline values: CDR1 LGHNA, CDR2 YNFKEQ. The CDR3 length is 18 residues.

The chain is built from TRBV30 and TRBJ2-3; TRBD2 might be the D (6 bases). The V and J ends lost 8 bases and 8 bases respectively, with 20 bases between them. Germline V gene sequence: CDR1 GTSNPN, CDR2 SVGIG (reference sequence). This CDR3 contains 13 residues. DNA of the CDR3: TGTGCCGGGGACGATGGTAGCGGACCTACGCAGTATTTT. Protein sequence: CAGDDGSGPTQYF.

The rearrangement uses TRBV6-5 and TRBJ2-5; D possibly corresponds to TRBD2 (7 bases). CDR3 length: 14 amino acids. V lost 0 bases and J 4 bases, leaving 9 bases between the germline ends. CDR1 MNHEY and CDR2 SVGAGI come from the germline V gene. The CDR3 DNA reads TGTGCCAGCAGTTACTCTGGGGGGGCAGAGACCCAGTACTTC. Protein product: CASSYSGGAETQYF.

This clone was found a few times. The gene calls are TRBV28 and TRBJ1-1; TRBD1 matches at 9 bases. This CDR3 has 14 amino acids. V trimming: 6 bases; J trimming: 7 bases; junction bases outside the gene matches: 9. Germline CDR1 and CDR2: MDHEN and SYDVKM. CDR3 nucleotide sequence: TGTGCCAGCAGGAGGACAGGGGAAACGAGTGAAGCTTTCTTT. The encoded protein is CASRRTGETSEAFF.

In DNA form, the CDR3 reads TGTGCCAGCAGTTATTCCCCCTGGGCCGGAAACACCATATATTTT. This translates into CASSYSPWAGNTIYF. The chain couples TRBV6-5 to TRBJ1-3; D unresolved. The CDR3 sequence is 15 residues long. Germline values: CDR1 MNHEY, CDR2 SVGAGI. Trimming left V 3 bases short and J 4 bases short, with 13 bases between.

The genes are TRBV7-8 and TRBJ1-6; TRBD1 matches at 8 bases. With 3 bases clipped from V and 7 bases from J, the junction kept 11 bases outside the gene matches. In germline, CDR1 is SGHVS, CDR2 FQNEAQ. The CDR3 has 17 amino acids. The CDR3 region has the DNA TGTGCCAGCAGCTTTACCGGACAGGGAAAAGCGAATTCACCCCTCCACTTT. It encodes CASSFTGQGKANSPLHF.

This chain links TRBV7-2 with TRBJ1-2; D ambiguous. The CDR3 is made up of 13 amino acids. The V and J ends lost 2 bases and 3 bases respectively, with 7 bases between them. Germline CDR1 is SGHTA and CDR2 is FQGNSA. CDR3 amino acids: CASSLYTDYGYTF. The CDR3 nucleotides read TGTGCCAGCAGCTTATATACGGACTATGGCTACACCTTC.

The chain has TRBV3-1 (or the pseudogene TRBV3-2) and TRBJ1-3; 9 bases fit TRBD1. Germline CDR1 reads LGHDT; CDR2 reads YNNKEL (reference sequence). The CDR3 has 20 residues. V trimming: 3 bases; J trimming: 0 bases; junction bases outside the gene matches: 15. CDR3 sequence reads: CASSHFSGTGKESSGNTIYF. In DNA, the CDR3 is TGTGCCAGCAGCCATTTTAGTGGGACAGGGAAGGAGAGCTCTGGAAACACCATATATTTT.

The V gene is TRBV7-2, the J gene TRBJ1-3, with 8 bases that match TRBD1. CDR1 and CDR2 from the germline V gene are SGHTA and FQGNSA. The CDR3 runs 17 residues. V was pared by 2 bases and J by 0 bases, with 6 bases of the junction left unmatched. Here the CDR3 reads CASSLTQGAYSGNTIYF. CDR3 coding DNA: TGTGCCAGCAGCTTAACCCAGGGGGCCTACTCTGGAAACACCATATATTTT.